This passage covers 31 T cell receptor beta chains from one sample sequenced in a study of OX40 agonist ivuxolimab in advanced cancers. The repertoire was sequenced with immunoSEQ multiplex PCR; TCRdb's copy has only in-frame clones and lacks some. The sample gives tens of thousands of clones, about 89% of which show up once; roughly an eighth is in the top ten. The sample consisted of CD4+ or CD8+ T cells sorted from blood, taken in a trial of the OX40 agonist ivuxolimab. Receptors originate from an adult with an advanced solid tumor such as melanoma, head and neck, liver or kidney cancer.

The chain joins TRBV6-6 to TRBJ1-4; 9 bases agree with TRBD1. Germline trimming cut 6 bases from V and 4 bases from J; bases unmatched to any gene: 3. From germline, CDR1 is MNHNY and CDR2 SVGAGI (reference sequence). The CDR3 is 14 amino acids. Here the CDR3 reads CASRQGAGNEKLFF. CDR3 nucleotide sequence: TGTGCCAGCAGACAGGGGGCCGGTAATGAAAAACTGTTTTTT.

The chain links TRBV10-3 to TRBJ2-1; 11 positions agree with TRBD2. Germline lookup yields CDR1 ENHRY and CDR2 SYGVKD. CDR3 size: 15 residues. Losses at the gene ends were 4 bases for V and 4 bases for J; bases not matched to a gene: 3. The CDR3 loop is CAISGTSGSYNEQFF. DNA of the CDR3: TGTGCCATCAGTGGAACTAGCGGGAGTTACAATGAGCAGTTCTTC.

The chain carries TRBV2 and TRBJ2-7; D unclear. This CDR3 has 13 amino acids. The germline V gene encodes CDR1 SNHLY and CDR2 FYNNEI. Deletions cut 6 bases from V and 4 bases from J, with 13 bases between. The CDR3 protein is CASSPRIVYEQYF. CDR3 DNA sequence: TGTGCCAGCAGCCCGCGGATTGTGTACGAGCAGTACTTC.

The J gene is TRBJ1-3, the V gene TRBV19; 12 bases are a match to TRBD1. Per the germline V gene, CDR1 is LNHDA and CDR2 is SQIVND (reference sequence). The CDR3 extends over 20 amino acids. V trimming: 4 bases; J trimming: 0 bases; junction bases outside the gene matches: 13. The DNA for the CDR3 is TGTGCCAGTAGTACCACACCGGGACAGGGGGCGCCTTTCTCTGGAAACACCATATATTTT. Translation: CASSTTPGQGAPFSGNTIYF.

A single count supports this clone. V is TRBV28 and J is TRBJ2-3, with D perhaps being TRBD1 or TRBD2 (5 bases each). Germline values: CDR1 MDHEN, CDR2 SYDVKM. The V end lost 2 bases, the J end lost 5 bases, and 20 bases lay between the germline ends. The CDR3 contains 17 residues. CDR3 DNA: TGTGCCAGCAGTTTAAGTCGGGGCTCGAGGTCCAGAGATACGCAGTATTTT. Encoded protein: CASSLSRGSRSRDTQYF.

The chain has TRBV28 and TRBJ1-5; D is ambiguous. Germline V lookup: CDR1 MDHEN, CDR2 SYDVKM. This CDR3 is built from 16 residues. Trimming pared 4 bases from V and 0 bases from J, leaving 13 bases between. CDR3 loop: CASSSLFMYSNQPQHF. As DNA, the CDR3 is TGTGCCAGCAGTTCCCTATTCATGTATAGCAATCAGCCCCAGCATTTT.

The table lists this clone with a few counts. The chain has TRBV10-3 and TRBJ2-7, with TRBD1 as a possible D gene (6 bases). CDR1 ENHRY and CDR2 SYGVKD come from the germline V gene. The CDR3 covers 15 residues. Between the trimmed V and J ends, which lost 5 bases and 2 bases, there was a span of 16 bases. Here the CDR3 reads CAISSPTGNTYEQYF. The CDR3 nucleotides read TGTGCCATCAGTTCCCCGACAGGAAATACCTACGAGCAGTACTTC.

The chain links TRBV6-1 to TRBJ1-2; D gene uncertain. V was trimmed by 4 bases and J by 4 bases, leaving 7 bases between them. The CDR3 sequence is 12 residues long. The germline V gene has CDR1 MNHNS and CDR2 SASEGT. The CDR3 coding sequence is TGTGCCAGCAGTGGACCGCGCTATGGCTACACCTTC. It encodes CASSGPRYGYTF.

The CDR3 reads CASSFDRERVAQYF. The CDR3 region has the DNA TGTGCCAGCAGCTTCGACAGGGAAAGAGTGGCGCAGTATTTT. The chain couples TRBV4-2 to TRBJ2-3; 7 nucleotides match TRBD1. V shed 5 bases, J shed 10 bases, and the junction held 12 bases outside the gene matches. This CDR3 spans 14 amino acids. The germline V gene encodes CDR1 LGHNA and CDR2 YNFKEQ.

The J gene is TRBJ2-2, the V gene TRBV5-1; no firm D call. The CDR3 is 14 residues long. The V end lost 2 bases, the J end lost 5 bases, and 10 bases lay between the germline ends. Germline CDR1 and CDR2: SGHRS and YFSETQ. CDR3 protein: CASSFSQGTGELFF. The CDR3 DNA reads TGCGCCAGCAGCTTTAGTCAAGGAACCGGGGAGCTGTTTTTT.

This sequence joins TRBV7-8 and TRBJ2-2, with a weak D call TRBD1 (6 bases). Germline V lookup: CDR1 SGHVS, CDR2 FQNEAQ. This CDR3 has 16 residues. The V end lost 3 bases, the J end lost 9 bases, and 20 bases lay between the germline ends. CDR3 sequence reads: CASSFMGARVHRELFF. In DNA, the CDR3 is TGTGCCAGCAGCTTCATGGGGGCACGGGTCCATCGGGAGCTGTTTTTT.

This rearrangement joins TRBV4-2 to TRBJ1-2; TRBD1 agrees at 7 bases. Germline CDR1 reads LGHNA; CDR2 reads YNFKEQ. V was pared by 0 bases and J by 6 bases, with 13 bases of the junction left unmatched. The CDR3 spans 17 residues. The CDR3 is CASSQDNQRGRGDGYTF. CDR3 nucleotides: TGTGCCAGCAGCCAAGATAACCAGAGGGGGCGGGGAGATGGCTACACCTTC.

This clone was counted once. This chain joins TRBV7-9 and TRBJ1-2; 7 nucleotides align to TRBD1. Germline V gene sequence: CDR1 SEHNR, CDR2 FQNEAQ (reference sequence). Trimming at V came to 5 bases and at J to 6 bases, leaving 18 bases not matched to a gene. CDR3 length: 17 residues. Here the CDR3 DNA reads TGTGCCAGCAGCCAAGATAACCAGAGGGGGCGGGGAGATGGCTACACCTTC. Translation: CASSQDNQRGRGDGYTF.

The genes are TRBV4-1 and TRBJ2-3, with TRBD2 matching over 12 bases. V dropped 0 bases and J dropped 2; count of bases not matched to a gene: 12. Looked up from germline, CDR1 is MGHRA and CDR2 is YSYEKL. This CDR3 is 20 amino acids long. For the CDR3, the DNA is TGCGCCAGCAGCCAAGATCGGGTTTGGGGACTAGCGGGTTCCACAGATACGCAGTATTTT. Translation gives CASSQDRVWGLAGSTDTQYF.

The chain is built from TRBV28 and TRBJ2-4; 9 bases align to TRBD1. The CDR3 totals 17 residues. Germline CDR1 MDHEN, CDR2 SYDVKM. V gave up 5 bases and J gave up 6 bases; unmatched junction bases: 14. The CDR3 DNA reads TGTGCCAGCAGTACGGACAGGGGAAGTACTTGGTCAAACATTCAGTACTTC. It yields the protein CASSTDRGSTWSNIQYF.

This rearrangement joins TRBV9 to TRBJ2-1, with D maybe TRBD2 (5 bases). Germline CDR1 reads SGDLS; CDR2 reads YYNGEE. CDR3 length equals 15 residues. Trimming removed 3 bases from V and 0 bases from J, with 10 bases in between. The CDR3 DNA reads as TGTGCCAGCAGCGACGGACTGTCCTCCTACAATGAGCAGTTCTTC. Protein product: CASSDGLSSYNEQFF. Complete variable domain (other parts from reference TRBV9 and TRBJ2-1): DSGVTQTPKHLITATGQRVTLRCSPRSGDLSVYWYQQSLDQGLQFLIQYYNGEERAKGNILERFSAQQFPDLHSELNLSSLELGDSALYFCASSDGLSSYNEQFFGPGTRLTVL.

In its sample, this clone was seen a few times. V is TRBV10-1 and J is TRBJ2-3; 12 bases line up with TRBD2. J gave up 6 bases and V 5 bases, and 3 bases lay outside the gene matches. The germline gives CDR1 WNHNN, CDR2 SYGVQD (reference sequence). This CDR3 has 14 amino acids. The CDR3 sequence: CASSRTSGVDTQYF. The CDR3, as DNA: TGCGCCAGCAGTAGGACTAGCGGGGTTGATACGCAGTATTTT.

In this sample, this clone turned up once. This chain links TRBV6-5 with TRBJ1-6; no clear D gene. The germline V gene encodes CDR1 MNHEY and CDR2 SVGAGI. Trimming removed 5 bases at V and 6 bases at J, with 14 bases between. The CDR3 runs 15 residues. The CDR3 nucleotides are TGTGCCAGCAGTGTGTGGGCAGTTCTTAATTCACCCCTCCACTTT. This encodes CASSVWAVLNSPLHF.

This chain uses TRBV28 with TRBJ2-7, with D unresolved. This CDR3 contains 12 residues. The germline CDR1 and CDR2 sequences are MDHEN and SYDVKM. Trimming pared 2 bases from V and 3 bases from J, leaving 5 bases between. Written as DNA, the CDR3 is TGTGCCAGCAGTTTAGGTATCTACGAGCAGTACTTC. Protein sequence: CASSLGIYEQYF.

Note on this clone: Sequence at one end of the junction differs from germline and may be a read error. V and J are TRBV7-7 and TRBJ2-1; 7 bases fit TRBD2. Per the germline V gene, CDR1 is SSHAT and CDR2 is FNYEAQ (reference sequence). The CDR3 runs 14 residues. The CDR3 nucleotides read TGTGCTAGCAGCTTGAGCGGGACGCTCAATGAGCAGTTCTTC. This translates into CASSLSGTLNEQFF.

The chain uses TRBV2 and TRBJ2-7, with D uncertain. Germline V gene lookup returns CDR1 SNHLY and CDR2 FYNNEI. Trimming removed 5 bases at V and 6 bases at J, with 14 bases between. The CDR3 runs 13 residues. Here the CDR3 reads CASSYSSVGEQYF. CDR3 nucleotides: TGTGCCAGCAGTTACAGTTCGGTCGGCGAGCAGTACTTC.

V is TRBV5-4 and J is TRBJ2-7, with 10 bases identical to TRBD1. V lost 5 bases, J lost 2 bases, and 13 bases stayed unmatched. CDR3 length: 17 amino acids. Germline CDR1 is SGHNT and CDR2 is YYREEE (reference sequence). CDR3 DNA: TGTGCCAGCAGGCCATGGCGGCGGGACAGGGGTACCTACGAGCAGTACTTC. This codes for CASRPWRRDRGTYEQYF.

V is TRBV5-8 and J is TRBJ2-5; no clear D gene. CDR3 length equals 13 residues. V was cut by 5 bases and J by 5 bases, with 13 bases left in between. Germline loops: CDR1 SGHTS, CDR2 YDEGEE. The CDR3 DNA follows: TGTGCCAGCAGGTCAGGTTCCTGGGAGACCCAGTACTTC. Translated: CASRSGSWETQYF.

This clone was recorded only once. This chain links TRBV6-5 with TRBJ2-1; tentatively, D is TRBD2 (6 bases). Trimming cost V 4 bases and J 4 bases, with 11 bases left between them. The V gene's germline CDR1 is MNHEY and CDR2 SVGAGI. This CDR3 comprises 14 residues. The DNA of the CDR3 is TGTGCCAGCAGTTTGGAGGGGCCTTACAATGAGCAGTTCTTC. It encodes CASSLEGPYNEQFF.

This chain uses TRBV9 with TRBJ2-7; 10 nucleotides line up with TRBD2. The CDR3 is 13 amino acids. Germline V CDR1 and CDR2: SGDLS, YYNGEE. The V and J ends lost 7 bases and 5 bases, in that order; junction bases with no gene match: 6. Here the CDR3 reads CASAWGLANEQYF. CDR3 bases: TGTGCCAGCGCCTGGGGACTAGCGAACGAGCAGTACTTC.

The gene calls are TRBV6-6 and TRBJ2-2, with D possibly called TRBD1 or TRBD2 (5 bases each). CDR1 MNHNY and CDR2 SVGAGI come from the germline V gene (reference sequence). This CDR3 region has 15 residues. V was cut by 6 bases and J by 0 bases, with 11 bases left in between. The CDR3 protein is CASSRGAPNTGELFF. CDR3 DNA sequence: TGTGCCAGCAGCCGAGGGGCGCCGAACACCGGGGAGCTGTTTTTT.

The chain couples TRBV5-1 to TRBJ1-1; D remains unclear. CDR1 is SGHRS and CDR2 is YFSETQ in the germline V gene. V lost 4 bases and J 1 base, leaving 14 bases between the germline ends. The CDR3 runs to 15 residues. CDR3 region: CASSPAAGSNTEAFF. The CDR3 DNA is TGCGCCAGCAGCCCGGCGGCCGGGTCGAACACTGAAGCTTTCTTT.

The CDR3 region has the DNA TGTGCCAGCAGTTTATCCCCTTTTACACTGTTTTTT. It codes for CASSLSPFTLFF. This rearrangement joins TRBV28 to TRBJ1-4, with D unresolved. This CDR3 has 12 residues. V gave up 1 base and J gave up 13 bases, with 10 bases separating them. Per the germline V gene, CDR1 is MDHEN and CDR2 is SYDVKM.

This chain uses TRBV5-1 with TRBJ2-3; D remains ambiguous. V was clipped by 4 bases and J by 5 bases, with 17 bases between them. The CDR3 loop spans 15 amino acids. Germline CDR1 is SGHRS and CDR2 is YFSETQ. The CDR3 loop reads CASSPLAQELDTQYF. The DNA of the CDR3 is TGCGCCAGCAGCCCCTTGGCTCAGGAACTAGATACGCAGTATTTT.

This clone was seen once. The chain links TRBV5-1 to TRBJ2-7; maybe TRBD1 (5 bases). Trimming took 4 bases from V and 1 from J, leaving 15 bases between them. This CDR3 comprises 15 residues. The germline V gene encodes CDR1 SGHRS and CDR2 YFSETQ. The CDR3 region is CASSLISKGSYEQYF. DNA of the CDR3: TGCGCCAGCAGCCTCATCTCTAAGGGGTCCTACGAGCAGTACTTC.

The CDR3, as DNA: TGTGCCAGCAGTGAAAAGGGACAGCTCCCCTACGAGCAGTACTTC. Translating gives CASSEKGQLPYEQYF. The chain links TRBV19 to TRBJ2-7; 7 nucleotides line up with TRBD1. CDR3 length: 15 amino acids. J lost 2 bases, V lost 9 bases, and 13 bases had no gene match. Per the germline V gene, CDR1 is LNHDA and CDR2 is SQIVND (reference sequence).